This T cell receptor beta chain was retrieved from a study of T cell changes during pregnancy in multiple sclerosis. Profiled with immunoSEQ multiplex PCR; TCRdb holds only in-frame clones, not every one. The sample shows about 73,000 clones, 92% of them seen only once. CDR3 length: 15 residues. V lost 0 bases, J lost 1 base, and 9 bases lay in between. Germline loops: CDR1 MNHEY, CDR2 SMNVEV (reference sequence). The material was peripheral blood, obtained in the third trimester of pregnancy. The receptor was derived from a female donor in good health, enrolled as a control in a pregnancy study. The chain is built from TRBV27 and TRBJ1-1; the D is unclear. The CDR3 region is CASSLSTGANTEAFF. In DNA form, the CDR3 reads TGTGCCAGCAGTTTATCGACGGGAGCGAACACTGAAGCTTTCTTT.